One sample yielded the 5 T cell receptor beta chains listed below, sequenced in a study of shared clonotypes between healthy human individuals. The assay was immunoSEQ multiplex PCR, and TCRdb's table has in-frame clones only and misses some. The sample shows about 2.1 million clones, around 93% of them seen only once. Terminally differentiated effector memory CD45RA+ cells were excluded from the naive CD8 cells, which were CD45RO-negative and positively selected for CCR7. Material: naive CD8+ T cells from PBMCs. These receptors originate from a man aged 18 to 30 in good health. Some clones in this sample may be carry-over from other donors' samples.

This chain uses TRBV11-2 with TRBJ2-2; TRBD2 agrees at 9 bases. Germline V gene sequence: CDR1 SGHAT, CDR2 FQNNGV. This CDR3 has 15 residues. Trimming at V came to 3 bases and at J to 1 base, leaving 0 bases not matched to a gene. The CDR3 spells CASSLTSGNTGELFF. CDR3 DNA sequence: TGTGCCAGCAGCTTGACTAGCGGGAACACCGGGGAGCTGTTTTTT.

This sequence joins TRBV11-2 and TRBJ2-7, with 9 bases aligning to TRBD2. CDR1 SGHAT and CDR2 FQNNGV come from the germline V gene. Germline trimming cut 0 bases from V and 3 bases from J; bases unmatched to any gene: 3. The CDR3 contains 15 residues. The CDR3, as DNA: TGTGCCAGCAGCTTAGAGGCGGGAGGGCACTACGAGCAGTACTTC. It is translated as CASSLEAGGHYEQYF.

The V and J genes are TRBV27 and TRBJ1-5; TRBD1 is a possible D gene (6 bases). CDR1 is MNHEY, CDR2 SMNVEV, per germline (reference sequence). V gave up 4 bases and J gave up 3 bases, with 16 bases separating them. The CDR3 runs to 16 residues. CDR3 sequence reads: CASSSSVGQFNQPQHF. The DNA for the CDR3 is TGTGCCAGCAGTTCCTCAGTCGGACAGTTCAATCAGCCCCAGCATTTT.

This clone is a singleton in its sample. The V call is TRBV10-3, the J call TRBJ1-1; perhaps TRBD1 as D (6 bases). There are 13 residues in the CDR3. The V gene's germline CDR1 is ENHRY and CDR2 SYGVKD. Trimming left V 8 bases short and J 6 bases short, with 16 bases between. This CDR3 reads CAIDAGAGAEAFF. CDR3 DNA sequence: TGTGCCATCGATGCAGGGGCTGGGGCTGAAGCTTTCTTT.

This rearrangement joins TRBV27 to TRBJ2-3, with 16 bases fitting TRBD2. Trimming cost V 3 bases and J 3 bases; bases outside gene matches: 9. Germline V gene sequence: CDR1 MNHEY, CDR2 SMNVEV (reference sequence). CDR3 length: 19 amino acids. CDR3 nucleotides: TGTGCCAGCAGTTTGGAGGGACTAGCGGGAGGGGCCGGGACAGATACGCAGTATTTT. The encoded protein is CASSLEGLAGGAGTDTQYF.